These 29 T cell receptor beta chains were all obtained from the same sample, sequenced in a study of blood T cell repertoires in COVID-19. The table came from immunoSEQ multiplex PCR; TCRdb's copy has only in-frame clones and leaves some out. The data show a few hundred thousand clones, about 90% seen once. The specimen was PBMCs or T cells enriched from blood (not recorded which). The receptors come from a man aged 40-49 years in a cohort exposed to, infected with or recovered from COVID-19 (not recorded which).

The V gene is TRBV19, the J gene TRBJ1-2; a possible D gene is TRBD1 (6 bases). The germline V and J ends were trimmed by 5 bases and 5 bases, with 9 bases remaining between them. The CDR3 has 12 amino acids. Germline CDR1 reads LNHDA; CDR2 reads SQIVND (reference sequence). CDR3 residues: CASSRQGYGYTF. CDR3 coding DNA: TGTGCCAGTAGTCGGCAGGGGTATGGCTACACCTTC.

The chain carries TRBV29-1 and TRBJ1-2; D is unresolved. The V end lost 8 bases, the J end lost 8 bases, and 18 bases lay between the germline ends. The CDR3 runs 12 residues. Germline CDR1 reads SQVTM; CDR2 reads ANQGSEA. The CDR3 sequence is CSSMEARRGYTF. CDR3 in DNA: TGCAGCTCAATGGAGGCCAGGCGCGGCTACACCTTC.

The chain employs TRBV6-5 and TRBJ1-2; D perhaps matches TRBD1 (6 bases). The CDR3 has 13 residues. CDR1 and CDR2 from the germline V gene are MNHEY and SVGAGI. V lost 0 bases and J lost 9, with 11 bases in between. The CDR3 protein is CASSYSDSARYTF. For the CDR3, the DNA is TGTGCCAGCAGTTACTCGGACAGCGCACGCTACACCTTC.

This clone has only one observation. V gene TRBV10-3 combines with J gene TRBJ1-2; D unclear. This CDR3 region has 13 residues. Trimming removed 0 bases from V and 8 bases from J, with 10 bases in between. Germline loops: CDR1 ENHRY, CDR2 SYGVKD. The DNA for the CDR3 is TGTGCCATCAGTGAGTCGATACAGCAGGGCTACACCTTC. Its translation is CAISESIQQGYTF.

The chain links TRBV5-1 to TRBJ1-1, with 8 positions matching TRBD1. Per the germline V gene, CDR1 is SGHRS and CDR2 is YFSETQ. The CDR3 contains 14 residues. The junction had 8 bases not matched to a gene; V was cut back by 4 bases and J by 6 bases. The CDR3 nucleotides are TGCGCCAGCAGCCACTGGACAGGGTGGGCTGAAGCTTTCTTT. Amino acid sequence: CASSHWTGWAEAFF.

The rearrangement joins TRBV11-3 to TRBJ2-3; a weak D match, TRBD1 (5 bases). The CDR3 totals 13 residues. The germline V and J ends were trimmed by 1 base and 9 bases, with 11 bases remaining between them. CDR1 SGHNT and CDR2 YENEEA come from the germline V gene. Written as DNA, the CDR3 is TGTGCCAGCAGCTTAGTTCGGGCAGGGACGCAGTATTTT. Amino acid sequence: CASSLVRAGTQYF.

The genes are TRBV7-9 and TRBJ1-4, with D possibly matching TRBD1 (5 bases). Deletions cut 0 bases from V and 4 bases from J, with 21 bases between. Germline V lookup: CDR1 SEHNR, CDR2 FQNEAQ (reference sequence). This CDR3 has 19 residues. CDR3 nucleotides: TGTGCCAGCAGCTTAGCTACGGGACTTTGGGGGACGAGTAATGAAAAACTGTTTTTT. It codes for CASSLATGLWGTSNEKLFF.

The chain employs TRBV19 and TRBJ1-5, with D hard to call. Germline assignment: CDR1 LNHDA and CDR2 SQIVND (reference sequence). V lost 6 bases, J lost 3 bases, and 15 bases lay in between. This CDR3 region has 15 residues. CDR3 DNA: TGTGCCAGTAGGTTCTCGGGGATCAACAATCAGCCCCAGCATTTT. Translating it yields CASRFSGINNQPQHF.

The V call is TRBV4-1, the J call TRBJ2-2, with D unresolved. The CDR3 has 15 residues. Germline CDR1 and CDR2: MGHRA and YSYEKL. V was pared by 1 base and J by 5 bases, with 11 bases between. The CDR3 here is CASSQVPTRTGELFF. The CDR3 DNA reads TGCGCCAGCAGCCAAGTTCCTACGCGGACCGGGGAGCTGTTTTTT.

The chain uses TRBV6-4 and TRBJ2-1; 7 bases match TRBD2. The CDR3 extends over 14 amino acids. CDR1 and CDR2 (germline): MRHNA, SNTAGT. The J segment lost 4 bases and the V segment lost 8 bases, leaving 8 bases of the junction unmatched. CDR3 coding DNA: TGTGCCAGCCGTAGGACTAGTGATTACAATGAGCAGTTCTTC. Its protein is CASRRTSDYNEQFF.

The chain combines TRBV30 with TRBJ1-2; 10 bases agree with TRBD1. Germline V gives CDR1 GTSNPN, CDR2 SVGIG (reference sequence). After removal of 4 bases from V and 7 bases from J, the junction contained 6 bases not matched to a gene. The CDR3 has 13 amino acids. CDR3 nucleotides: TGTGCCTGGAACCCTGACAGGGGGCTTGGCTACACCTTC. Translated: CAWNPDRGLGYTF.

The V gene is TRBV9, the J gene TRBJ2-1, with 7 bases lining up with TRBD2. J gave up 9 bases and V 1 base, and 10 bases lay outside the gene matches. Germline-derived CDR1 and CDR2 are SGDLS and YYNGEE. This CDR3 region has 15 residues. The CDR3 DNA reads as TGTGCCAGCAGCGTACAGGAGGGAGGGCGAATTGAGCAGTTCTTC. It translates to CASSVQEGGRIEQFF.

The chain is built from TRBV5-1 and TRBJ1-2, with 8 bases identical to TRBD1. From germline, CDR1 is SGHRS and CDR2 YFSETQ. The CDR3 runs 13 residues. V shed 4 bases and J 9 bases; nucleotides not matched to a gene: 8. Here the CDR3 DNA reads TGCGCCAGCAGCCTAGCAGGGGGCATTAGCTACACCTTC. Translation: CASSLAGGISYTF.

The chain has TRBV29-1 and TRBJ2-5, with TRBD2 matching 13 bases. Germline values: CDR1 SQVTM, CDR2 ANQGSEA. V was clipped by 5 bases and J by 1 base; unmatched bases: 13. The CDR3 is made up of 18 amino acids. The CDR3 loop reads CSVYGLAGARNFQETQYF. CDR3 nucleotides: TGCAGCGTTTATGGACTAGCGGGAGCCCGCAATTTCCAAGAGACCCAGTACTTC.

As DNA, the CDR3 is TGCGCCAGCAGCCCGGGAGAGAGACCCACAGATACGCAGTATTTT. This gives the protein CASSPGERPTDTQYF. The chain joins TRBV5-1 to TRBJ2-3; a possible D gene is TRBD2 (6 bases). Germline CDR1 SGHRS, CDR2 YFSETQ. Trimming took 4 bases from V and 2 from J, leaving 14 bases between them. The CDR3 contains 15 residues.

This clone was seen once. The J gene is TRBJ2-1, the V gene TRBV9, with 8 bases lining up with TRBD2. CDR1 is SGDLS and CDR2 is YYNGEE in the germline V gene. The CDR3 spans 15 residues. With 0 bases clipped from V and 9 bases from J, the junction kept 8 bases outside the gene matches. CDR3 coding DNA: TGTGCCAGCAGCGTAGTTGGGACTAGTTCACTTGAGCAGTTCTTC. Translated: CASSVVGTSSLEQFF. Full variable domain (outside the CDR3, taken from reference TRBV9 and TRBJ2-1): DSGVTQTPKHLITATGQRVTLRCSPRSGDLSVYWYQQSLDQGLQFLIQYYNGEERAKGNILERFSAQQFPDLHSELNLSSLELGDSALYFCASSVVGTSSLEQFFGPGTRLTVL.

The chain combines TRBV4-2 with TRBJ1-5; D gene uncertain. Trimming took 0 bases from V and 6 from J, leaving 9 bases between them. The CDR3 runs 14 residues. The V gene's germline CDR1 is LGHNA and CDR2 YNFKEQ. CDR3 amino acids: CASSQEPGVQPQHF. CDR3 DNA: TGTGCCAGCAGCCAAGAGCCCGGGGTTCAGCCCCAGCATTTT.

V and J are TRBV24-1 and TRBJ1-5; D is possibly TRBD1 (5 bases). Trimming shortened V by 8 bases and J by 4 bases, and 14 bases separated the two germline ends. This CDR3 has 14 amino acids. CDR1 is KGHDR and CDR2 is SFDVKD in the germline V gene. The chain's CDR3 is CATNSRGVNQPQHF. Written as DNA, the CDR3 is TGTGCCACCAATTCTCGGGGGGTGAATCAGCCCCAGCATTTT.

V and J are TRBV5-4 and TRBJ2-1; 8 bases are a match to TRBD2. This CDR3 has 15 residues. Germline V lookup: CDR1 SGHNT, CDR2 YYREEE (reference sequence). J gave up 3 bases and V 4 bases, and 6 bases lay outside the gene matches. This chain's CDR3 is CASSPTSDLYNEQFF. The DNA of the CDR3 is TGTGCCAGCAGCCCGACTAGCGACCTCTACAATGAGCAGTTCTTC.

The chain recombines TRBV7-2 with TRBJ1-3; D call uncertain. There are 13 residues in the CDR3. Trimming removed 1 base from V and 5 bases from J, with 6 bases in between. Germline CDR1 reads SGHTA; CDR2 reads FQGNSA. The CDR3 is CASSLGARNTIYF. The CDR3 region has the DNA TGTGCCAGCAGCTTAGGGGCTAGAAACACCATATATTTT.

The J gene is TRBJ2-2, the V gene TRBV3-1 (or the pseudogene TRBV3-2); tentative D call: TRBD1 (6 bases). The CDR3 covers 17 residues. V dropped 4 bases and J dropped 7 bases, with 22 bases sitting between them. CDR1 and CDR2 (germline): LGHDT, YNNKEL (reference sequence). CDR3 DNA sequence: TGTGCCAGCAGCCGCCTAGACGCGTACAGGGTGAGCGGGGAGCTGTTTTTT. It is translated as CASSRLDAYRVSGELFF.

The chain couples TRBV5-1 to TRBJ1-1; 8 bases agree with TRBD1. CDR3 length equals 15 residues. Germline values: CDR1 SGHRS, CDR2 YFSETQ. Trimming cost V 5 bases and J 1 base; bases outside gene matches: 7. The CDR3 loop reads CASRTPGGRNTEAFF. The DNA of the CDR3 is TGCGCCAGCAGAACCCCAGGGGGCCGGAACACTGAAGCTTTCTTT.

The V gene is TRBV7-6, the J gene TRBJ1-2; D possibly corresponds to TRBD1 (5 bases). Germline assignment: CDR1 SGHVS and CDR2 FNYEAQ. This CDR3 has 14 residues. The germline V and J ends were trimmed by 5 bases and 1 base, with 11 bases remaining between them. The CDR3 nucleotides read TGTGCCAGCAGCCCTGACAGTCGTAACTATGGCTACACCTTC. It is translated as CASSPDSRNYGYTF. Based on the CDR3 plus reference TRBV7-6 and TRBJ1-2, the full variable domain is GAGVSQSPRYKVTKRGQDVALRCDPISGHVSLYWYRQALGQGPEFLTYFNYEAQQDKSGLPNDRFSAERPEGSISTLTIQRTEQRDSAMYRCASSPDSRNYGYTFGSGTRLTVV.

The chain has TRBV6-5 and TRBJ1-5; 10 positions match TRBD1. J gave up 11 bases and V 6 bases, and 10 bases lay outside the gene matches. This CDR3 region has 14 residues. In germline, CDR1 is MNHEY, CDR2 SVGAGI. CDR3 coding DNA: TGTGCCAGCAGCAATAGGGACAGGGGCGCCTCCCAGCATTTT. Protein product: CASSNRDRGASQHF.

The chain employs TRBV4-1 and TRBJ2-7, with 11 bases that match TRBD2. Germline trimming cut 4 bases from V and 0 bases from J; bases unmatched to any gene: 2. CDR3 size: 15 residues. The V gene's germline CDR1 is MGHRA and CDR2 YSYEKL. CDR3 nucleotide sequence: TGCGCCAGCAGCCGAGGGACTAGCGGCTCCTACGAGCAGTACTTC. Encoded protein: CASSRGTSGSYEQYF.

The chain carries TRBV5-8 and TRBJ2-7; D is possibly TRBD2 (6 bases). V lost 4 bases and J lost 4, with 18 bases in between. Looked up from germline, CDR1 is SGHTS and CDR2 is YDEGEE. There are 15 residues in the CDR3. CDR3 region: CASSLVGGQGYEQYF. CDR3 nucleotides: TGTGCCAGCAGCCTCGTCGGGGGTCAAGGTTACGAGCAGTACTTC.

The CDR3 reads CASNKQGSGVNEQFF. As DNA, the CDR3 is TGTGCCAGCAACAAACAGGGGTCAGGAGTGAATGAGCAGTTCTTC. The genes are TRBV2 and TRBJ2-1; 7 bases are shared with TRBD1. Unmatched junction bases numbered 13, after V lost 7 bases and J lost 7 bases. The CDR3 loop spans 15 amino acids. CDR1 is SNHLY, CDR2 FYNNEI, per germline.

This rearrangement joins TRBV7-7 to TRBJ2-5; tentative D call: TRBD1 (6 bases). From germline, CDR1 is SSHAT and CDR2 FNYEAQ (reference sequence). The CDR3 extends over 14 amino acids. Trimming took off 5 bases at V and 5 bases at J, with 15 bases between the two ends. CDR3 region: CASSRQDSSETQYF. Here the CDR3 DNA reads TGTGCCAGCAGCCGACAGGATAGTTCGGAGACCCAGTACTTC.

V and J are TRBV5-1 and TRBJ1-1; unclear D gene. CDR3 length: 15 amino acids. The germline gives CDR1 SGHRS, CDR2 YFSETQ. With 1 base removed from V and 7 bases from J, the gap between germline ends came to 17 bases. CDR3 residues: CASSLLEARFFEAFF. CDR3 nucleotides: TGCGCCAGCAGCTTGCTAGAGGCGCGGTTCTTTGAAGCTTTCTTT.